This is a list of T cell receptor beta chains from one sample in a study of shared clonotypes between healthy human individuals. TCRdb's copy holds only in-frame clones and misses some; the assay was immunoSEQ multiplex PCR. The table records 550,000 to 700,000 clones, 55% to 85% of them present only once. Sequencing input: memory CD4+ T cells sorted from blood. The receptor source for this set is a woman younger than 45 in good health. CDR3s include the opening cysteine and the closing phenylalanine or tryptophan. The D gene is left open where the match is weak. Clone size is not always given. Where it is, it says once, few, many or a class for expanded clones.

D gene | J gene | V gene | clone size | CDR3 protein | CDR3 DNA
TRBD2 | TRBJ2-1 | TRBV2 | once | CASSHRTSGSMDEQFF | TGTGCCAGCAGCCATAGGACTAGCGGGAGTATGGATGAGCAGTTCTTC
TRBD1 | TRBJ1-5 | TRBV4-2 | once | CASSPSGTGVRQPQHF | TGTGCCAGCAGCCCGTCAGGGACAGGGGTCAGGCAGCCCCAGCATTTT
. | TRBJ1-2 | TRBV6-4 | . | CASNPRLGLIYGYTF | TGTGCCAGCAATCCCCGATTAGGCTTAATCTATGGCTACACCTTC
. | TRBJ2-5 | TRBV11-1 | . | CASSLAQAGETQYF | TGTGCCAGCAGCTTAGCCCAGGCGGGGGAGACCCAGTACTTC
. | TRBJ2-5 | TRBV5-1 | . | CASSLLASQETQYF | TGCGCCAGCAGCTTGTTAGCGTCCCAAGAGACCCAGTACTTC
. | TRBJ1-1 | TRBV2 | . | CASSDPRAPGAEAFF | TGTGCCAGCAGTGACCCTCGTGCCCCCGGGGCTGAAGCTTTCTTT
. | TRBJ2-2 | TRBV6-1 | . | CASSKHGGELFF | TGTGCCAGCTCAAAACACGGGGGGGAGCTGTTTTTT
. | TRBJ2-7 | TRBV6-1 | . | CASSRTESGYEQYF | TGTGCCAGCAGCAGGACAGAATCGGGCTACGAGCAGTACTTC
TRBD1 | TRBJ1-1 | TRBV28 | . | CASSVHHRGTEAFF | TGTGCCAGCAGTGTCCACCACAGGGGCACTGAAGCTTTCTTT
. | TRBJ1-5 | TRBV28 | . | CASSLRPVNQPQHF | TGTGCCAGCAGTTTAAGGCCGGTTAATCAGCCCCAGCATTTT
. | TRBJ1-1 | TRBV6-5 | few | CASSYYKHGDTEAFF | TGTGCCAGCAGTTACTACAAACATGGAGACACTGAAGCTTTCTTT